Included here is one T cell receptor beta chain sequence, with context. The time point here: week 3, after first cycle of checkpoint inhibitor. Sampling occurred pretreatment (T0) and at week 3 (W3), after cycle one of checkpoint blockade. At 12 weeks after first infusion, RECIST 1.1 defined response for most patients. The CDR3 contains 16 residues. Germline lookup yields CDR1 LNHDA and CDR2 SQIVND (reference sequence). The junction had 11 bases not matched to a gene; V was cut back by 6 bases and J by 3 bases. The data belong to a study of blood T cell dynamics during melanoma immunotherapy. A fixed DNA input of 350 ng was used per bulk PBMC sample. The protocol was immunoSEQ multiplex PCR, while the TCRdb copy is restricted to in-frame clones and leaves out a portion. The table lists over 9,000 clones, 84% of them singletons.

This chain connects TRBV19 to TRBJ1-5, with 7 bases aligning to TRBD1. Sequencing used blood, obtained from a patient treated with checkpoint blockade. This receptor was obtained from a human donor with melanoma. The CDR3, as DNA: TGTGCCAGTAGATTAAGGGCGACAGGGACCAATCAGCCCCAGCATTTT. This gives the protein CASRLRATGTNQPQHF.